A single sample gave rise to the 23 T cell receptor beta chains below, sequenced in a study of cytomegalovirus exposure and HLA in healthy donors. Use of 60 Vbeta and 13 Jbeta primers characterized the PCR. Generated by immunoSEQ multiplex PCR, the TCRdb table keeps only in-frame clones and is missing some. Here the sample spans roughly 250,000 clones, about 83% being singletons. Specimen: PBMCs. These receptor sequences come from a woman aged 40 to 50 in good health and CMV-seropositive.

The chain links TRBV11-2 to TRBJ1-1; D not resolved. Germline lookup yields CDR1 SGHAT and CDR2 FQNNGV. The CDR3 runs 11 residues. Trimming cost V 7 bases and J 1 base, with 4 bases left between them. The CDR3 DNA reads TGTGCCAGCACTAGGAACACTGAAGCTTTCTTT. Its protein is CASTRNTEAFF.

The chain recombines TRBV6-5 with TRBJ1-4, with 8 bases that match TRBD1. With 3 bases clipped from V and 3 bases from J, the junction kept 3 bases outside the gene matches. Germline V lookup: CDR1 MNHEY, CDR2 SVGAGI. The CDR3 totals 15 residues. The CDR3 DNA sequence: TGTGCCAGCAGTTATGCGGGACAGGCTAATGAAAAACTGTTTTTT. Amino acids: CASSYAGQANEKLFF.

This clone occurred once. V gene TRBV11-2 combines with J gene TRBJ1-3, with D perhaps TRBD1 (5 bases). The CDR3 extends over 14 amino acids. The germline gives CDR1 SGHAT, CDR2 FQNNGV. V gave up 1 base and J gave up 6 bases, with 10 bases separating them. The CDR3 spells CASSLVQGSNTIYF. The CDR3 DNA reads TGTGCCAGCAGCTTAGTTCAGGGTTCAAACACCATATATTTT. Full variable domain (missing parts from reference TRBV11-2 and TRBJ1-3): EAGVAQSPRYKIIEKRQSVAFWCNPISGHATLYWYQQILGQGPKLLIQFQNNGVVDDSQLPKDRFSAERLKGVDSTLKIQPAKLEDSAVYLCASSLVQGSNTIYFGEGSWLTVV.

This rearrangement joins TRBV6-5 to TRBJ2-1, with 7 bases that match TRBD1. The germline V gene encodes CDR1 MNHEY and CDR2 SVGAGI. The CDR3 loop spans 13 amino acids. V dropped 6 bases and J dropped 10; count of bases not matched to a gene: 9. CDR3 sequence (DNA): TGTGCCAGCAGCGGCAGGGGGTTAGCGGAGCAGTTCTTC. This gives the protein CASSGRGLAEQFF.

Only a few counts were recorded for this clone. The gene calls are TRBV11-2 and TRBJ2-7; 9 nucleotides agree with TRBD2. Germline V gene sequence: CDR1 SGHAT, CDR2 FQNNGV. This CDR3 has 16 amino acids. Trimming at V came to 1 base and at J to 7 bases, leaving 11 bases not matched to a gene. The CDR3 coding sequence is TGTGCCAGCAGCTTAGGGGCGGGAGGGCCCTCGGAGGAGCAGTACTTC. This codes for CASSLGAGGPSEEQYF.

Here the CDR3 reads CASSLNSGQREKLFF. The CDR3 DNA is TGTGCCAGCAGTTTGAACTCCGGACAGAGGGAAAAACTGTTTTTT. The rearrangement joins TRBV28 to TRBJ1-4, with a weak D call TRBD1 (6 bases). Germline V gene data show CDR1 as MDHEN and CDR2 as SYDVKM. V was pared by 3 bases and J by 8 bases, with 16 bases between. The CDR3 has 15 amino acids.

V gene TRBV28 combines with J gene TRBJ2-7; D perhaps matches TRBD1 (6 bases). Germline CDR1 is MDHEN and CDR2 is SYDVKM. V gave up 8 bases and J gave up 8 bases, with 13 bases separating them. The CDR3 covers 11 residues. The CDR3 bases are TGTGCCAGCCGGACAGAGAGGAAGCAGTACTTC. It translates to CASRTERKQYF.

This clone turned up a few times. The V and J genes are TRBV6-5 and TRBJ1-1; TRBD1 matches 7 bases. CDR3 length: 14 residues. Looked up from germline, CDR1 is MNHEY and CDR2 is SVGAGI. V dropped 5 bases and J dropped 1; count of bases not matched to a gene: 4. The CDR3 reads CASSGRQGNTEAFF. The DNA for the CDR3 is TGTGCCAGCAGTGGAAGACAGGGGAACACTGAAGCTTTCTTT.

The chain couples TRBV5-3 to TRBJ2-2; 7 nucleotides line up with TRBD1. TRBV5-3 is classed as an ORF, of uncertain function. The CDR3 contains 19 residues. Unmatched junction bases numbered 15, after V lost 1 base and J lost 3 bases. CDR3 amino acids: CARSLLKRGQGEDTGELFF. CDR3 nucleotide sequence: TGTGCCAGAAGCTTGCTGAAAAGGGGGCAGGGGGAAGACACCGGGGAGCTGTTTTTT.

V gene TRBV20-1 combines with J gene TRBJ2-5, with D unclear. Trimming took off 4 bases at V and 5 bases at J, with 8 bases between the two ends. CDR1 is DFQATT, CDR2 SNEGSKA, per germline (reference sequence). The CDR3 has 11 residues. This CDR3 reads CSANERETQYF. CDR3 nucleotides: TGCAGTGCTAATGAACGGGAGACCCAGTACTTC.

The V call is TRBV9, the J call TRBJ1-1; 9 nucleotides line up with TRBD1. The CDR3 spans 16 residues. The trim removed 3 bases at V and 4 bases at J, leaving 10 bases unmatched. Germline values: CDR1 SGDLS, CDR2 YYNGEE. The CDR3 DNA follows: TGTGCCAGCAGCGCTTTTGGACAGGGGACAGCCACTGAAGCTTTCTTT. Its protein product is CASSAFGQGTATEAFF.

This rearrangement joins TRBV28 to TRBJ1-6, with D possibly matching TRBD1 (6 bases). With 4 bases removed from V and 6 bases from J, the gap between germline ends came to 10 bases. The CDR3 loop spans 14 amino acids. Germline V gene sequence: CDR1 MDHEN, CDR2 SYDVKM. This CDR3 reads CASSSRQANSPLHF. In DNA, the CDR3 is TGTGCCAGCAGTTCCAGACAGGCTAATTCACCCCTCCACTTT. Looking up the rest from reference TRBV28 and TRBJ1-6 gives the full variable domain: DVKVTQSSRYLVKRTGEKVFLECVQDMDHENMFWYRQDPGLGLRLIYFSYDVKMKEKGDIPEGYSVSREKKERFSLILESASTNQTSMYLCASSSRQANSPLHFGNGTRLTVT.

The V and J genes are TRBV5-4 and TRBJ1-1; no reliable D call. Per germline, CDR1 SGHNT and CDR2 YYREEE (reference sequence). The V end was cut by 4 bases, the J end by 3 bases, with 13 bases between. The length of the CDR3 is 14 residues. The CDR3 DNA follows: TGTGCCAGCAGCCCGCCACAACGGGACACTGAAGCTTTCTTT. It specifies CASSPPQRDTEAFF.

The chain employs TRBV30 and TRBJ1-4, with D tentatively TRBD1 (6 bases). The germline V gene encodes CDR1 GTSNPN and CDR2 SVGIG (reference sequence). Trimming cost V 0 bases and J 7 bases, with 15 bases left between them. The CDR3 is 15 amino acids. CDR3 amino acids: CAWSVRAGEFEKLFF. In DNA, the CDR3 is TGTGCCTGGAGTGTACGGGCAGGGGAATTTGAAAAACTGTTTTTT.

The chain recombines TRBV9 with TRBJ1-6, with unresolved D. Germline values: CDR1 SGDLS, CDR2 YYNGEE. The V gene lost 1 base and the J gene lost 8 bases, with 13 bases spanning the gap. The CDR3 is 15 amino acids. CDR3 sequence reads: CASSVSWQIDSPLHF. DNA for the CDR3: TGTGCCAGCAGCGTAAGTTGGCAGATTGATTCACCCCTCCACTTT. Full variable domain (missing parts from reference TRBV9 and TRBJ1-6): DSGVTQTPKHLITATGQRVTLRCSPRSGDLSVYWYQQSLDQGLQFLIQYYNGEERAKGNILERFSAQQFPDLHSELNLSSLELGDSALYFCASSVSWQIDSPLHFGNGTRLTVT.

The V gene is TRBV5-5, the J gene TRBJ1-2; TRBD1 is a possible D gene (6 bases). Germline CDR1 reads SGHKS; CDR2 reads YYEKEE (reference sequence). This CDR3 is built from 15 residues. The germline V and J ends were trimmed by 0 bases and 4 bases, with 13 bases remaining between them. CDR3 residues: CASSLGGQGSYGYTF. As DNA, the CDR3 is TGTGCCAGCAGCTTGGGGGGGCAAGGAAGCTATGGCTACACCTTC. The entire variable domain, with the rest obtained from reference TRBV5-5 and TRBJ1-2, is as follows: DAGVTQSPTHLIKTRGQQVTLRCSPISGHKSVSWYQQVLGQGPQFIFQYYEKEERGRGNFPDRFSARQFPNYSSELNVNALLLGDSALYLCASSLGGQGSYGYTFGSGTRLTVV.

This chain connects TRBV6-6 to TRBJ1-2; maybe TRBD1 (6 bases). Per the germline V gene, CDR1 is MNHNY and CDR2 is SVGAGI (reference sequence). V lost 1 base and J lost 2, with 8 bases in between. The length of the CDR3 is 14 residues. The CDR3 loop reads CASSYYGTNYGYTF. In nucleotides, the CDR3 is TGTGCCAGCAGTTACTATGGGACAAACTATGGCTACACCTTC.

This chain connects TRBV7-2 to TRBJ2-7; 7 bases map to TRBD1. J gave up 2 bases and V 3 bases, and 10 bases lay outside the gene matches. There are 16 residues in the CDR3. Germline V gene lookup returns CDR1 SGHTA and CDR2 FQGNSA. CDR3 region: CASSFSPGQRPYEQYF. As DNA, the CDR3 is TGTGCCAGCAGCTTCTCCCCGGGACAGAGGCCCTACGAGCAGTACTTC.

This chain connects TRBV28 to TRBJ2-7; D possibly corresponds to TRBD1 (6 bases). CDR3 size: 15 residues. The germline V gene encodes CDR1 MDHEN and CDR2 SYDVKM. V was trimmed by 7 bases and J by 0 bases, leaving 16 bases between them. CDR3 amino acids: CASNQQRDNSYEQYF. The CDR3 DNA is TGTGCCAGCAACCAACAGAGGGACAACTCCTACGAGCAGTACTTC.

The CDR3 is CASSLTGTVNTEAFF. The CDR3 DNA sequence: TGTGCCAGCAGCCTTACCGGGACAGTGAACACTGAAGCTTTCTTT. The chain recombines TRBV7-8 with TRBJ1-1; TRBD1 agrees at 7 bases. This CDR3 has 15 residues. The junction had 6 bases not matched to a gene; V was cut back by 5 bases and J by 0 bases. Germline assignment: CDR1 SGHVS and CDR2 FQNEAQ.

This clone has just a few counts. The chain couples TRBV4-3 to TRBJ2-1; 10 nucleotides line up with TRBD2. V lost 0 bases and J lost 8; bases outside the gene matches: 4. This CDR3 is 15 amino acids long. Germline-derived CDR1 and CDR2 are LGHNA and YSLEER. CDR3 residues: CASSQDYLAGDEQFF. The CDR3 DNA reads TGCGCCAGCAGCCAAGATTACCTAGCGGGAGATGAGCAGTTCTTC.

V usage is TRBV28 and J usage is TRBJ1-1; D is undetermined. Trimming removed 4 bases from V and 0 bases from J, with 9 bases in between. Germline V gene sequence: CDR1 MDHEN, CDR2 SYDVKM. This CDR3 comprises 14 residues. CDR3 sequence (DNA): TGTGCCAGCAGTTCGTCGAGCTTGAACACTGAAGCTTTCTTT. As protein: CASSSSSLNTEAFF.

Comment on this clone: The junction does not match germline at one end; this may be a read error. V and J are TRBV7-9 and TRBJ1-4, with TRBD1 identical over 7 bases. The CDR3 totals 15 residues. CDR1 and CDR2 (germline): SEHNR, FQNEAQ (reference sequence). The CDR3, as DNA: TGTTCCAGCAGCCTCGGACAGGTAGAAAATGAAAAACTGTTTTTT. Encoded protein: CSSSLGQVENEKLFF.